This T cell receptor (beta chain) was observed in a study of OX40 agonist ivuxolimab in advanced cancers. This CDR3 contains 13 residues. V was shortened by 3 bases and J by 8 bases, with 10 bases between the two germline ends. Germline assignment: CDR1 SGHAT and CDR2 FQDESV (reference sequence). Some clones are missing from TCRdb's copy, which holds only in-frame ones; the method was immunoSEQ multiplex PCR. The data show about 53,000 clones, 70% to 80% seen once. This receptor was obtained from an adult with an advanced solid tumor such as melanoma, head and neck, liver or kidney cancer. The rearrangement uses TRBV11-1 and TRBJ2-2; perhaps TRBD2 as D (5 bases). The sample here was CD4+ or CD8+ T cells sorted from blood, taken in a trial of the OX40 agonist ivuxolimab. The CDR3 bases are TGTGCCAGCAGCTTTATTGGAGGAGGGGAGCTGTTTTTT. Amino acids: CASSFIGGGELFF.